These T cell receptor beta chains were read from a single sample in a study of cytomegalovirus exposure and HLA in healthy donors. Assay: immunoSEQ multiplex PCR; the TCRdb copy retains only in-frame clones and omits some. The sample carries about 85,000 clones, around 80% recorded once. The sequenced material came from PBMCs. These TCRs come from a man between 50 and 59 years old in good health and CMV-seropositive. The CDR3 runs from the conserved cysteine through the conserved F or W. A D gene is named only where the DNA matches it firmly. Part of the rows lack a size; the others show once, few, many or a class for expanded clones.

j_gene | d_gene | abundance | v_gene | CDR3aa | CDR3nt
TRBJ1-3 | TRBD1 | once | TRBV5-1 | CASSPGQLYSGNTIYF | TGCGCCAGCAGCCCGGGACAGCTTTACTCTGGAAACACCATATATTTT
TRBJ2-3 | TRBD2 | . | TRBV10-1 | CASSRREGSTDTQYF | TGCGCCAGCAGTCGACGGGAGGGGAGCACAGATACGCAGTATTTT
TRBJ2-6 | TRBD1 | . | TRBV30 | CAWNRDRGNSGANGLTF | TGTGCCTGGAACCGGGACAGGGGCAACTCTGGGGCCAACGGCCTGACTTTC
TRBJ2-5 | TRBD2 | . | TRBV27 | CASRPGLAGRPQETQYF | TGTGCCAGCAGACCGGGACTAGCGGGACGACCTCAAGAGACCCAGTACTTC
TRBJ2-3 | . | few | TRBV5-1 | CASSPRGDDGTQYF | TGCGCCAGCAGCCCCCGGGGAGACGACGGTACGCAGTATTTT
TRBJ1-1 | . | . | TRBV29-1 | CSAGPGGTEAFF | TGCAGCGCGGGACCGGGGGGCACTGAAGCTTTCTTT
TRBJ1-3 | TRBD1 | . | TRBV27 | CASSSDRGHTIYF | TGTGCCAGCAGTTCGGACAGGGGGCACACCATATATTTT
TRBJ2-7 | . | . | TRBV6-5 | CASRGTTSYEQYF | TGTGCCAGCAGGGGCACCACCTCCTACGAGCAGTACTTC
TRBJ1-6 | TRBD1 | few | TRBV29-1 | CSARTGDNSPLHF | TGCAGCGCTAGGACAGGGGATAATTCACCCCTCCACTTT
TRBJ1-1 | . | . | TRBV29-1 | CSVTGSGPTEAFF | TGCAGCGTTACAGGATCAGGGCCCACTGAAGCTTTCTTT